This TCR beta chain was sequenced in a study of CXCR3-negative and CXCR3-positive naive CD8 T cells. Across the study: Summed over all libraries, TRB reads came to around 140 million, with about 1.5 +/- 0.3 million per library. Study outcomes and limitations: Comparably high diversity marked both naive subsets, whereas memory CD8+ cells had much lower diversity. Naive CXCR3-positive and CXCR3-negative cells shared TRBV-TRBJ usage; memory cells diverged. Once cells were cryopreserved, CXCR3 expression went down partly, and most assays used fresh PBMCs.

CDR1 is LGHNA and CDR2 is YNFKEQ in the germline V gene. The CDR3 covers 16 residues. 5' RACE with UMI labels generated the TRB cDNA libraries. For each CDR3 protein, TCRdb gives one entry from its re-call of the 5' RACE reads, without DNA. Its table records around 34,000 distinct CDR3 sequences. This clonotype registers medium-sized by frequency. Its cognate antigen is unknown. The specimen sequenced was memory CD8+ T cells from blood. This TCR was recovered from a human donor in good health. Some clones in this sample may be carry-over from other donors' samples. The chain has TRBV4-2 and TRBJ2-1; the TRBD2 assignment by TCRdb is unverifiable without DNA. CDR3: CASSQDSGGSYNEQFF.